The clone carrying this TCR beta chain showed up many times. Its antigen is undetermined. Patients counted as stable if ophthalmopathy did not develop within 18 months. The CDR3 regions of TCR beta were amplified from RNA transcripts. HTBI primers were the set used in a first-round RT-PCR of the TCR CDR3. TCRdb re-called the multiplex PCR reads through MiXCR, storing one row per CDR3 protein. The sample includes about 290,000 distinct CDR3 sequences, approximately 15% of them seen just once. The data were taken from a study of T cells in Graves' hyperthyroidism and ophthalmopathy. Study-level results: Blood also showed most of the thyroid clonotypes that were expanded above 0.001.

Sequenced input: blood. The origin of this receptor is a woman in her thirties or forties with Graves' hyperthyroidism.

CDR3 protein: CASSLVPGLEKLFF. In DNA form, the CDR3 reads TGTGCCAGCAGCTTAGTACCGGGGCTAGAAAAACTGTTTTTT. The chain carries TRBV11-2 and TRBJ1-4; weak D call: TRBD1 (5 bases). The V gene's germline CDR1 is SGHAT and CDR2 FQNNGV. V was cut by 1 base and J by 8 bases, with 11 bases left in between. The CDR3 has 14 amino acids.